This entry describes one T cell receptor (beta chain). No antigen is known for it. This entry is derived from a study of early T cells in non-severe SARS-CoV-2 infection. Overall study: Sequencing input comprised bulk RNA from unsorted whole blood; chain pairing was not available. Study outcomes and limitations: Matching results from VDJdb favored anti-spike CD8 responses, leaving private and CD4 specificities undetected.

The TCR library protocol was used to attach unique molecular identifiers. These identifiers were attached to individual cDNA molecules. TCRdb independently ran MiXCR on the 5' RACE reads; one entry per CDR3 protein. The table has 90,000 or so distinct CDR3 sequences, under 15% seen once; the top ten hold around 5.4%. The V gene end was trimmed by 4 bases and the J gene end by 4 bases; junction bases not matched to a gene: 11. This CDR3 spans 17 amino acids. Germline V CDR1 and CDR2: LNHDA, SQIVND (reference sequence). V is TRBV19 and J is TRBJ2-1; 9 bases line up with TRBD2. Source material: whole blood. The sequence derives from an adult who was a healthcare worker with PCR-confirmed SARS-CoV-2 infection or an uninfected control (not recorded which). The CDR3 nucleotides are TGTGCCAGTAGTAGGGGGGGCGCGGGAGGGCCGTACAATGAGCAGTTCTTC. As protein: CASSRGGAGGPYNEQFF.